What follows is one TCR beta chain and its context. TCRdb derives one entry per CDR3 protein from the 5' RACE reads, leaving out DNA. The sample's table shows some 150,000 distinct CDR3 sequences. The record originates from a study of T cells expressing NK-cell markers. Per germline, CDR1 DFQATT and CDR2 SNEGSKA (reference sequence). This CDR3 spans 14 amino acids. Sequenced input: blood T cells: a sorted CD56 or NKG2C T cell subset, CD4+ or CD8+ T cells, or bulk PBMC T cells (not recorded which). The chain employs TRBV20-1 and TRBJ2-1; the TCRdb D gene call, TRBD1, has no DNA to confirm it. The source is a young man in good health. Here the CDR3 reads CSASEWGSGNEQFF.